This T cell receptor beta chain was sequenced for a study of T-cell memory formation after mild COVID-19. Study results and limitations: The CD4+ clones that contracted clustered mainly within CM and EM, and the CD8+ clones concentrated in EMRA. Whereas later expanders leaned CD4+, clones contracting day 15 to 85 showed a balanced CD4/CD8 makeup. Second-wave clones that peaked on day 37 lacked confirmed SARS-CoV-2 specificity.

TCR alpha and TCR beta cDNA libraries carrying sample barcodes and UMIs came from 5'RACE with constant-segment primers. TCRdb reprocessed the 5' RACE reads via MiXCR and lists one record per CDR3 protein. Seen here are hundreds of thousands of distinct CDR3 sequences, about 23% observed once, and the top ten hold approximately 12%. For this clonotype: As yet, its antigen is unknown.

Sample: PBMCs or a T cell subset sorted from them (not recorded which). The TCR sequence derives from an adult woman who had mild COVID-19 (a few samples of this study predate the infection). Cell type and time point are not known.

Written as DNA, the CDR3 is TGTGCCAGCAGTCTCGGACTAGCGGGGGGGTGGGAGCAGTACTTC. This sequence encodes CASSLGLAGGWEQYF. This chain uses TRBV12-3 or TRBV12-4 with TRBJ2-7; the match to TRBD2 covers 15 bases. There are 15 residues in the CDR3. J gave up 7 bases and V 5 bases, and 6 bases lay outside the gene matches.